This TCR beta chain comes out of a study of blood T cells in healthy people across ages. Findings and limits, study-wide: Lack of knowledge of donor CMV status possibly confounded expanded clonotype changes.

Sample-barcoded 5' priming and a J-beta primer mix drove a second PCR of about 6 to 12 cycles. Each cDNA molecule was tagged by a template-switch adaptor that had 12 random nucleotides. Sequencing recovered at least 2.5 million CDR3-containing paired-end reads from each sample. TCRdb ran MiXCR on the 5' RACE reads and lists one entry per CDR3 protein. The data hold 550,000 to 650,000 distinct CDR3 sequences, with 25% to 35% observed a single time. As regards this clonotype: Its antigen remains unidentified.

This CDR3 region has 12 residues. Germline V gene sequence: CDR1 MNHEY, CDR2 SMNVEV (reference sequence). These data were also filed under a second study, of T cells of mothers and their children. This second study says: Relative to unrelated pairs, biologically related mother-child dyads exhibited marginally greater, non-significant overlap.

The sequencing sample was made of blood. This TCR was sampled from a boy younger than 10 in good health. This chain links TRBV27 with TRBJ2-5; tentatively, D is TRBD1 or TRBD2 (5 bases each). The J call could be wrong; TRBJ2-7 is a better fit for the DNA end. The CDR3: CASSRWGYEQYF. The CDR3 nucleotides are TGTGCCAGCAGCCGATGGGGGTACGAGCAGTACTTC.